This T cell receptor beta chain appears in the sequencing data of a study of T cell clusters in autoimmune cytopenias. One tube held mixed TRB-A and TRB-B primer pools for touch-down PCR. TCRdb re-called the multiplex PCR reads and shows each CDR3 protein once, DNA omitted. Recorded for this sample: 11,000 or so distinct CDR3 sequences. Roughly 38,000 genome equivalents of blood DNA were amplified for TRB. CDR3 length equals 14 residues. The sample also formed part of further work on T cell repertoires in aging, cancer and after chemotherapy. Turning to that study: The full dataset contained approximately 9.6 million TCR reads.

This TCR came from a human donor in good health. Sequenced material: peripheral blood. The rearrangement uses TRBV12-3 or TRBV12-4 and TRBJ1-1; TCRdb's D gene call, TRBD1, goes unchecked for lack of DNA. CDR3 in amino acids: CASSLRDRGTEAFF.